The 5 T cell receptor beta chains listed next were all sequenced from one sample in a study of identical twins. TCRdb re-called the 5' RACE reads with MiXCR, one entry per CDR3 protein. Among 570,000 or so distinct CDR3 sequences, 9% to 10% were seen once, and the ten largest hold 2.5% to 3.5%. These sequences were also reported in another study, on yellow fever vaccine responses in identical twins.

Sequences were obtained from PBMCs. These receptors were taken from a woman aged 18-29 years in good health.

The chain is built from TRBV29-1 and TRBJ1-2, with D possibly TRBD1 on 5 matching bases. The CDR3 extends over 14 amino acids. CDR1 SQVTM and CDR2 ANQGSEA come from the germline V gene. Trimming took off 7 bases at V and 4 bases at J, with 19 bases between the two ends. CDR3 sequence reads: CSAVLAGSIYGYTF. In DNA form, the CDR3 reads TGCAGCGCCGTCCTGGCAGGGAGCATCTATGGCTACACCTTC.

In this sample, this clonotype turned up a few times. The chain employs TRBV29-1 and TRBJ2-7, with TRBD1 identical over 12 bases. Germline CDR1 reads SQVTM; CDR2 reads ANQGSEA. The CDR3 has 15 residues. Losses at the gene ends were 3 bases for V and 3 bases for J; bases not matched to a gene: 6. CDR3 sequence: CSVDSGQGAIYEQYF. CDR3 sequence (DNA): TGCAGCGTTGATTCGGGACAGGGGGCAATCTACGAGCAGTACTTC.

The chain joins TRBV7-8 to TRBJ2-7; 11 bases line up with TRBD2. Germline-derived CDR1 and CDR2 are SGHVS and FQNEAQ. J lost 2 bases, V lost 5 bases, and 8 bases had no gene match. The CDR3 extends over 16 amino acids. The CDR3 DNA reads TGTGCCAGCAGCCATTGGGGTAGCGGGGGGGCCTACGAGCAGTACTTC. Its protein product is CASSHWGSGGAYEQYF.

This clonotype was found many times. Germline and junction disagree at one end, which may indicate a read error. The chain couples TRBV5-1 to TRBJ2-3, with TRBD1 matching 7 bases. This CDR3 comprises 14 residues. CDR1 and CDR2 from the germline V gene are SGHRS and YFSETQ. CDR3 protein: CASTLGTVRDTQYF. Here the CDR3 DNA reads TGCGCCAGCACCTTGGGGACAGTTCGAGATACGCAGTATTTT.

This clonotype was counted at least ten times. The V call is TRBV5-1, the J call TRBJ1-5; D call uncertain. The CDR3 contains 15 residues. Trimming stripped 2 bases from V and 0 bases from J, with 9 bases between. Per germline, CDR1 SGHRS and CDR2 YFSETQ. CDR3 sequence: CASSFEGSSNQPQHF. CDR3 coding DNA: TGCGCCAGCAGCTTTGAGGGATCTAGCAATCAGCCCCAGCATTTT.